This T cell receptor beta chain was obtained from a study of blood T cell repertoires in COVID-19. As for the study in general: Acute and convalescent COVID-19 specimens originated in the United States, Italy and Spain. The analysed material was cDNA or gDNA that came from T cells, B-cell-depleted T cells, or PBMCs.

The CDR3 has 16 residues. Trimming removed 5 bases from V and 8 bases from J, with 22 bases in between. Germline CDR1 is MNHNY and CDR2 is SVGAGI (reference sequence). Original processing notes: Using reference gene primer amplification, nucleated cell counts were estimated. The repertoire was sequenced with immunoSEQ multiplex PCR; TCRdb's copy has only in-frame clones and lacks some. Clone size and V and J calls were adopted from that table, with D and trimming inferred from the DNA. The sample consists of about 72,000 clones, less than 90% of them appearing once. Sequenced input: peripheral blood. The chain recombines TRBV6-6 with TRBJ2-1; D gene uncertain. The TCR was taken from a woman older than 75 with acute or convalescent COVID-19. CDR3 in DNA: TGTGCCAGCAGTCCTCGTGCGAGAGCGAGAGATGATGAGCAGTTCTTC. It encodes CASSPRARARDDEQFF.